One sample yielded the 24 T cell receptor beta chains listed below, sequenced in a study of control samples from healthy donors and cancer patients (dated by TCRdb to about 2020). The library relied on the immunoSEQ multiplex PCR assay. Held by TCRdb, this immuneACCESS table contains in-frame sequences only and omits some clones. Under half of the omission traces to an unresolved V gene where checked; the cause of the rest is unknown. The sample table records about 190,000 clones; roughly nine tenths of these occur just once. Approximately 1.8% of the sample rests with the top ten. Material for sequencing was blood. These receptors all come from a man aged 25-40 years in good health.

The V call is TRBV5-1, the J call TRBJ2-3, with 10 bases fitting TRBD2. V lost 5 bases to trimming and J lost 3 bases; unmatched junction nucleotides: 9. Germline V gives CDR1 SGHRS, CDR2 YFSETQ. This CDR3 has 16 residues. CDR3 loop: CASSLGSGGFTDTQYF. CDR3 nucleotide sequence: TGCGCCAGCAGTCTGGGTAGCGGGGGGTTTACAGATACGCAGTATTTT.

The CDR3, as DNA: TGTGCCAGCAGCCTCGAGGGAGAGACCTACAATGAGCAGTTCTTC. As protein: CASSLEGETYNEQFF. This sequence joins TRBV7-6 and TRBJ2-1, with D possibly being TRBD2 (5 bases). CDR1 SGHVS and CDR2 FNYEAQ come from the germline V gene. This CDR3 has 15 amino acids. V was clipped by 5 bases and J by 2 bases, with 13 bases between them.

J is TRBJ2-7 and V is TRBV11-2, with D possibly TRBD1 on 5 matching bases. The CDR3 is 13 residues long. In germline, CDR1 is SGHAT, CDR2 FQNNGV. V lost 2 bases, J lost 4 bases, and 9 bases lay in between. CDR3 DNA sequence: TGTGCCAGCAGCTTACAGGGCTCGTACGAGCAGTACTTC. Protein: CASSLQGSYEQYF.

J is TRBJ1-2 and V is TRBV3-1 (or the pseudogene TRBV3-2); D is possibly TRBD1 (5 bases). V was pared by 0 bases and J by 4 bases, with 12 bases between. CDR1 and CDR2 from the germline V gene are LGHDT and YNNKEL (reference sequence). The CDR3 loop spans 15 amino acids. CDR3 amino acids: CASSQDPQAPYGYTF. In DNA, the CDR3 is TGTGCCAGCAGCCAAGACCCACAGGCTCCCTATGGCTACACCTTC.

The J gene is TRBJ1-6, the V gene TRBV21-1. TRBV21-1 is labeled a pseudogene. The CDR3 has 13 amino acids. CDR3 amino acids: CASSREGIAPLHF. The CDR3 DNA reads as TGTGCCAGCAGCAGAGAGGGGATAGCTCCCCTCCACTTT.

This chain joins TRBV29-1 and TRBJ2-7; 7 bases fit TRBD2. Looked up from germline, CDR1 is SQVTM and CDR2 is ANQGSEA. J was trimmed by 0 bases and V by 4 bases; bases with no gene match: 6. This CDR3 spans 14 amino acids. The DNA of the CDR3 is TGCAGCGTTGCTCTGTTAGCGGGCTCCTACGAGCAGTACTTC. Protein sequence: CSVALLAGSYEQYF.

Turning to this clone: An end of the junction differs from the germline gene, which may be a read error. This rearrangement joins TRBV6-1 to TRBJ1-1; unclear D gene. Germline-derived CDR1 and CDR2 are MNHNS and SASEGT. The CDR3 extends over 12 amino acids. DNA for the CDR3: TGTGCCAGCCGTGAGTCTTTCACTGAAGCTTTCTTT. Its translation is CASRESFTEAFF.

The V and J genes are TRBV7-8 and TRBJ2-6; no reliable D call. Trimming cost V 2 bases and J 5 bases, with 4 bases left between them. The CDR3 runs to 13 residues. Germline CDR1 and CDR2: SGHVS and FQNEAQ. CDR3 sequence reads: CASSLYRANVLTF. CDR3 nucleotides: TGTGCCAGCAGCTTATATCGGGCCAACGTCCTGACTTTC.

A few counts support this clone. One end of the junction varies from germline; a read error may be responsible. The rearrangement uses TRBV4-1 and TRBJ2-3, with TRBD2 matching over 11 bases. The length of the CDR3 is 13 residues. The V gene's germline CDR1 is MGHRA and CDR2 YSYEKL. CDR3: CASSQRGLADVNF. The CDR3 DNA reads as TGCGCCAGCAGCCAACGGGGACTAGCGGACGTAAATTTT.

The chain employs TRBV9 and TRBJ1-2, with TRBD1 matching 11 bases. This CDR3 has 16 amino acids. After removal of 3 bases from V and 4 bases from J, the junction contained 8 bases not matched to a gene. In germline, CDR1 is SGDLS, CDR2 YYNGEE. The CDR3 spells CASSATGTGGLYGYTF. CDR3 sequence (DNA): TGTGCCAGCAGCGCTACCGGGACAGGGGGTCTCTATGGCTACACCTTC.

The chain recombines TRBV27 with TRBJ2-3, with unresolved D. This CDR3 contains 13 residues. V lost 3 bases to trimming and J lost 7 bases, with 11 bases between them. In germline, CDR1 is MNHEY, CDR2 SMNVEV (reference sequence). The CDR3 loop reads CASSFLGTNTQYF. The CDR3 coding sequence is TGTGCCAGCAGTTTTCTCGGAACTAATACGCAGTATTTT.

The chain joins TRBV18 to TRBJ2-3; perhaps D is TRBD1 or TRBD2 (7 bases each). The germline V gene encodes CDR1 KGHSH and CDR2 LQKENI. Trimming took off 5 bases at V and 6 bases at J, with 15 bases between the two ends. The CDR3 is made up of 14 amino acids. The CDR3 spells CASSAQGGSDTQYF. The CDR3 DNA follows: TGTGCCAGCTCAGCGCAGGGGGGGTCGGATACGCAGTATTTT.

V is TRBV6-5 and J is TRBJ2-7, with 10 bases that match TRBD2. V was pared by 5 bases and J by 0 bases, with 4 bases of the junction left unmatched. The CDR3 is 15 amino acids. CDR1 is MNHEY and CDR2 is SVGAGI in the germline V gene. CDR3 DNA sequence: TGTGCCAGCAGTCCCCGGACTAGCGGCTCCTACGAGCAGTACTTC. It specifies CASSPRTSGSYEQYF.

The chain uses TRBV15 and TRBJ2-7; D is tentatively TRBD1 or TRBD2 (5 bases each). This CDR3 is built from 15 residues. V was pared by 0 bases and J by 0 bases, with 9 bases between. From germline, CDR1 is LNHNV and CDR2 YYDKDF (reference sequence). The CDR3 reads CATSRDRDGSYEQYF. For the CDR3, the DNA is TGTGCCACCAGCAGAGATCGGGACGGCTCCTACGAGCAGTACTTC.

This chain joins TRBV4-1 and TRBJ1-1; D might be TRBD1 (6 bases). V dropped 1 base and J dropped 2 bases, with 14 bases sitting between them. CDR1 and CDR2 from the germline V gene are MGHRA and YSYEKL. The CDR3 runs 16 residues. DNA for the CDR3: TGCGCCAGCAGCCAAGCCCAGGGGCACCGAAACACTGAAGCTTTCTTT. Protein: CASSQAQGHRNTEAFF.

The chain uses TRBV28 and TRBJ2-7, with 8 positions matching TRBD2. V shed 5 bases and J 1 base; nucleotides not matched to a gene: 13. The CDR3 contains 17 residues. From germline, CDR1 is MDHEN and CDR2 SYDVKM. The CDR3 DNA reads TGTGCCAGCAGTCCGGGGGGGTTCGAGCGGGGTTCCTACGAGCAGTACTTC. Translation gives CASSPGGFERGSYEQYF.

The chain couples TRBV12-3 or TRBV12-4 to TRBJ1-3; tentative D call: TRBD1 (6 bases). Between the trimmed V and J ends, which lost 4 bases and 4 bases, there was a span of 8 bases. This CDR3 is built from 13 residues. The CDR3, as DNA: TGTGCCAGCAGTTCAGGGGCGGGAAACACCATATATTTT. This codes for CASSSGAGNTIYF.

The chain couples TRBV11-2 to TRBJ2-3, with a tentative D call TRBD2 (6 bases). The germline V gene encodes CDR1 SGHAT and CDR2 FQNNGV. Trimming took off 5 bases at V and 4 bases at J, with 19 bases between the two ends. This CDR3 is built from 16 residues. In nucleotides, the CDR3 is TGTGCCAGCAGCCCGACTAGTTTAGGTTCAGCAGATACGCAGTATTTT. Its protein is CASSPTSLGSADTQYF.

This sequence joins TRBV6-5 and TRBJ2-3; 7 positions agree with TRBD1. The CDR3 consists of 13 residues. Germline CDR1 is MNHEY and CDR2 is SVGAGI. Trimming cost V 11 bases and J 5 bases; bases outside gene matches: 10. The CDR3 protein is CAATRGGEDTQYF. The CDR3 nucleotides read TGTGCCGCAACACGAGGGGGCGAAGATACGCAGTATTTT.

The chain links TRBV6-6 to TRBJ1-1; no clear D gene. The CDR3 covers 14 residues. Trimming took off 5 bases at V and 1 base at J, with 11 bases between the two ends. The germline V gene has CDR1 MNHNY and CDR2 SVGAGI (reference sequence). Written as DNA, the CDR3 is TGTGCCAGCAGTCCCAGTATGCAGAACACTGAAGCTTTCTTT. This encodes CASSPSMQNTEAFF.

This CDR3 is CASSFRGGSYNEQFF. Written as DNA, the CDR3 is TGTGCCAGCAGTTTTCGGGGGGGATCCTACAATGAGCAGTTCTTC. This rearrangement joins TRBV27 to TRBJ2-1, with 8 bases that match TRBD2. This CDR3 comprises 15 residues. The junction had 2 bases not matched to a gene; V was cut back by 3 bases and J by 1 base. Germline V gene lookup returns CDR1 MNHEY and CDR2 SMNVEV (reference sequence).

V and J are TRBV28 and TRBJ2-7, with D perhaps TRBD2 (6 bases). The CDR3 totals 15 residues. Trimming removed 1 base from V and 0 bases from J, with 10 bases in between. The germline V gene has CDR1 MDHEN and CDR2 SYDVKM. The CDR3 here is CASSLYRGTSYEQYF. CDR3 coding DNA: TGTGCCAGCAGTTTATACCGCGGGACCTCCTACGAGCAGTACTTC. Full variable domain (remainder filled in from reference TRBV28 and TRBJ2-7): DVKVTQSSRYLVKRTGEKVFLECVQDMDHENMFWYRQDPGLGLRLIYFSYDVKMKEKGDIPEGYSVSREKKERFSLILESASTNQTSMYLCASSLYRGTSYEQYFGPGTRLTVT.

This chain links TRBV5-5 with TRBJ1-6; D may be TRBD1 (5 bases). The CDR3 has 14 amino acids. The V end was cut by 4 bases, the J end by 3 bases, with 8 bases between. Germline V lookup: CDR1 SGHKS, CDR2 YYEKEE (reference sequence). The CDR3 DNA reads as TGTGCCAGCAGCAGGGACCTCTATAATTCACCCCTCCACTTT. Protein: CASSRDLYNSPLHF.

The chain recombines TRBV3-1 (or the pseudogene TRBV3-2) with TRBJ2-1; 10 nucleotides line up with TRBD2. CDR3 size: 16 residues. Per the germline V gene, CDR1 is LGHDT and CDR2 is YNNKEL (reference sequence). V trimming: 3 bases; J trimming: 6 bases; junction bases outside the gene matches: 8. As DNA, the CDR3 is TGTGCCAGCAGCCATCCAGCGGGGGGGCCGAGCAATGAGCAGTTCTTC. This gives the protein CASSHPAGGPSNEQFF.